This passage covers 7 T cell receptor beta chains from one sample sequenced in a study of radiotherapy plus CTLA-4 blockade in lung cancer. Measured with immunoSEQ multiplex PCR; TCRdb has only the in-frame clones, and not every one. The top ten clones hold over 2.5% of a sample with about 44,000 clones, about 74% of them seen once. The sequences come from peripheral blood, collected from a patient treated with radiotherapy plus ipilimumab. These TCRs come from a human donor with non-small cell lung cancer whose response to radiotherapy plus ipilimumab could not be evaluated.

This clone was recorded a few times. CDR3 in DNA: TGTGCCAGCTCACCAGCGCGGGCAGGGGGCGACACTGAAGCTTTCTTT. This codes for CASSPARAGGDTEAFF. The rearrangement joins TRBV18 to TRBJ1-1; 8 nucleotides match TRBD1. The CDR3 loop spans 16 amino acids. V lost 2 bases and J lost 3; bases outside the gene matches: 8. Looked up from germline, CDR1 is KGHSH and CDR2 is LQKENI. The variable domain in full, with the rest retrieved from reference TRBV18 and TRBJ1-1, is NAGVMQNPRHLVRRRGQEARLRCSPMKGHSHVYWYRQLPEEGLKFMVYLQKENIIDESGMPKERFSAEFPKEGPSILRIQQVVRGDSAAYFCASSPARAGGDTEAFFGQGTRLTVV.

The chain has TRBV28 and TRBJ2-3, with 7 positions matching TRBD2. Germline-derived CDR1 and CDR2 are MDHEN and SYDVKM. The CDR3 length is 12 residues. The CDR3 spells CGTVSSGDTQYF. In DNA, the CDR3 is TGTGGCACCGTCTCTAGCGGAGATACGCAGTATTTT.

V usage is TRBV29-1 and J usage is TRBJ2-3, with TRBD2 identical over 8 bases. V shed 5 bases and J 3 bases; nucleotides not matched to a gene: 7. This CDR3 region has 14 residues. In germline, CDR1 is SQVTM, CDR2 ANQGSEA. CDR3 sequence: CSVQREQSTDTQYF. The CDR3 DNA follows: TGCAGCGTTCAGCGGGAGCAATCGACAGATACGCAGTATTTT.

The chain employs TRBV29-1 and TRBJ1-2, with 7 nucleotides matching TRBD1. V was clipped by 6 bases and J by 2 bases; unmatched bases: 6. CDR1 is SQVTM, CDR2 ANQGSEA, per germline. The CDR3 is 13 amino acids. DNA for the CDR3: TGCAGCGTATGGACAGGAGCAAACTATGGCTACACCTTC. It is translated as CSVWTGANYGYTF.

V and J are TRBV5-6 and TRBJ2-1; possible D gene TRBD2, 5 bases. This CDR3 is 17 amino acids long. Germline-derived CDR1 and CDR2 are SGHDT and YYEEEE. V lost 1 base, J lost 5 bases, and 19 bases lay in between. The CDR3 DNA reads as TGTGCCAGCAGCTTGCTTCAAACGAGGGTGAGCAACAATGAGCAGTTCTTC. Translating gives CASSLLQTRVSNNEQFF.

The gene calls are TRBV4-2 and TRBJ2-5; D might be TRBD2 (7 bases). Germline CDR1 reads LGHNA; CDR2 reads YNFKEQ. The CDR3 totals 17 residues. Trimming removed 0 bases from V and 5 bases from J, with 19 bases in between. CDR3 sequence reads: CASSQDRAAGAWETQYF. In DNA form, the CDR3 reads TGTGCCAGCAGCCAAGATCGCGCGGCGGGGGCCTGGGAGACCCAGTACTTC.

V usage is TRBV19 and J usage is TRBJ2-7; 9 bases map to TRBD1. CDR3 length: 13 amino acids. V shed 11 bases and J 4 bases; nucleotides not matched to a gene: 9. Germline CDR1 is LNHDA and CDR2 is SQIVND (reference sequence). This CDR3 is CAVGQGGPYEQYF. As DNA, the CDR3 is TGTGCCGTGGGACAGGGTGGTCCGTACGAGCAGTACTTC.